The entry below gives a single T cell receptor (beta chain) sequence along with its context. Its antigen is currently not known. No much larger clone exists at a distance of one base, and base qualities are not known. These data originate in a study of cytomegalovirus exposure and HLA in healthy donors (dated 2017 in TCRdb). With respect to the entire study: An earlier analysis of some 500 of the donors reported about 250 Gb of sequence data and 117 million unique TCR beta sequences from about 200 million T cells. HLA typing included class I and class II loci at four-digit resolution. Roughly 5 DR-DQ haplotypes were handled as single units for association and clustering because linkage in the cohort was strong. The later analysis used no new phenotypic data to find candidate immune exposures, relying instead on TCR beta sequences and their occurrence across donors. Of the approximately 370 genotyped donors, roughly 80% were placed in the genetic ancestry cluster associated with self-reported Caucasian donors. All discovery cohort repertoires had been generated on a single sequencing platform. Donor age, sex, ethnicity and CMV serostatus were compiled alongside the repertoire data. To predict cytomegalovirus infection status, the study combined high-throughput TCR immunosequencing, statistical association of individual TCRs with disease status, and machine learning. To study patterns of TCR occurrence, a later analysis re-analyzed previously published TCR beta repertoires from 700 or so donors and added high-resolution HLA genotyping. Along with the roughly 670-subject first cohort, a separate validation cohort of over a hundred different subjects was used. Using immunosequencing, the study profiled T cell repertoires from about 620 subjects and related those repertoires to cytomegalovirus serostatus. Genome-wide SNP genotypes for about 60% of the roughly 700 donors were used in a later genetic analysis, which treated that subset as a discovery cohort. An early release covering more than 500 HLA-typed donors comprised 250 to 350 gigabases of sequencing data and about 90 million unique TCR sequences. The aim of the study was to test whether cataloging public T cell receptors could identify signatures of past pathogen exposure. To decide whether each TCR beta V gene segment behaved as functional or pseudogenic, an earlier analysis of approximately 590 of the donors relied on high-throughput TCR beta sequencing. The number of typed donors differed by locus: about 620-640 for A, B, C, DRB1 and DQB1; approximately 520 for DQA1; approximately 600 for DPA1; and about 450 for DPB1. Among 398 genotyped donors of the cohort, an average of roughly 230,000 unique TCR beta nucleotide sequences was sequenced per donor, of which about 18% were non-productive. Findings and caveats that apply to the study as a whole: Some IMGT-functional V segments, including TRBV6-2 and TRBV6-3, could not be distinguished by the 87-base-pair reads and were therefore excluded. The study listed 150 to 200 TCR beta chains as associated with cytomegalovirus. In both the original and validation cohorts, the classifier was reported to diagnose cytomegalovirus status with high specificity and sensitivity. It was suggested by the authors that the approach could potentially be generalized to other disease states and immunological phenotypes. In a later analysis, the rate of TCR association differed among HLA loci, with DRB1 alleles having the most associated TCRs and HLA-C alleles having the fewest. A later genetic analysis reported fewer N-insertions in productive TCRs among donors in an Asian-associated ancestry cluster than the roughly 620-donor mean. A few of the identified cytomegalovirus-associated TCR beta chains were confirmed in vitro to be specific for cytomegalovirus antigens. In a later analysis, HLA-associated TCR beta chains were found to be more clonally expanded and to have lower generation probabilities than equally common non-associated chains. A later analysis found that most CMV-associated TCR beta chains appeared HLA-restricted, with HLA associations seemingly driven largely by CMV exposure. A cluster of highly shared sequence variants was judged likely to represent a technical artifact of the sequencing pipeline. A later genetic analysis associated a missense DCLRE1C variant with V-gene and J-gene trimming of TCR beta chains, and an independent cohort replicated the association. In this cohort, only TCR beta chains were sequenced, and detectable features were limited by the absence of alpha or paired-chain data. At a false discovery rate of 0.05, a later analysis linked 15,000 to 20,000 TCR beta sequences to specific HLA alleles. In an earlier analysis of some 540 of the donors, most TCR beta V segments appeared in productive rearrangements about 87% or about 30% of the time, broadly matching IMGT annotations. A further reported finding was that TCR beta sequences accurately predicted the HLA-A and HLA-B alleles for most subjects in the first cohort. When HLA alleles, especially DR and DQ, strongly co-occurred, TCR associations were difficult to assign to individual alleles. While some public TCRs were present in many individuals, most TCR sequences turned up only very rarely across donors. Roughly uniform sequencing depth across donors was assumed in presence/absence analyses, although this assumption may not hold. Linkage disequilibrium might explain the correlated functional status among segregating V segments, but an unknown experimental factor could not be ruled out. Because some donors lacked HLA typing at each locus, the association tests relied only on the typed subset. For the cohort, immune exposure information was limited to CMV serostatus. Because counts were too low, roughly 18 rarely observed V segments, including chromosome 9 orphons, were left out of the earlier analysis of a few hundred of the donors. According to a later analysis, parvovirus B19, influenza, CMV and Epstein-Barr virus appeared linked to several top co-occurrence clusters.

The cohort was made up of about 610 healthy bone marrow donors. All cohort members were sampled while nominally healthy, although unrecorded immune exposures were likely present. The donor tested CMV seronegative and was one of the 352 seronegative cohort members. A peripheral blood sample was provided by each donor, and peripheral blood mononuclear cells were used for TCR beta sequencing. The Qiagen DNeasy Blood Extraction Kit was used to extract genomic DNA from the blood cell samples. CDR1 and CDR2, per the germline V gene, are MNHEY and SVGAGI. The CDR3 runs 14 residues from the cysteine to the phenylalanine. Here the CDR3 DNA is all that survives: 42 bases in frame from base 1. The junction shows trimming of 5 bases on V and 6 bases on J, plus 16 bases between the germline ends. The method was the immunoSEQ multiplex PCR assay. The multiplex PCR relied on a mix of 60 forward primers for TCR Vbeta segments and 13 reverse primers for TCR Jbeta segments. Amplification of the CDR3 region of rearranged TCR beta genes was performed with a multiplex PCR assay on genomic DNA. Amplified TCR beta libraries were sequenced as 87-base-pair reads on the Illumina HiSeq System. Per the original workflow: In a later analysis, some 80 million unique TCR beta chains were counted across the approximately 640 repertoires, and approximately 9.9 million of these chains were shared by at least two donors. A nearest-neighbor algorithm error-corrected the raw reads and collapsed the reads into unique sequences, merging closely related sequences to remove PCR and sequencing errors. Alignment of CDR3 sequences to IMGT reference sequences was used to assign V, D and J gene segments. Each retained sequence needed at least a six-nucleotide match to both a V gene segment and a J gene segment. Rearrangements were classified as productive when the CDR3 lacked stop codons and remained in frame with V and J, and all other rearrangements were classified as non-productive. Following IMGT convention, CDR3 was defined as the stretch from the second conserved V-encoded cysteine to the conserved J-encoded phenylalanine. The earlier analysis of about 590 of the donors excluded sequences that lacked an unambiguous match to a single V gene segment. In an earlier analysis of 587 of the donors, V segments were called functional above 56.7% productive rearrangements and were called segregating when the between-donor standard deviation exceeded 5%. A statistical classification framework was developed to diagnose cytomegalovirus status using the catalog of TCR beta chain sequences. In a later analysis, V and J genes were assigned by comparing TCR nucleotide sequences against IMGT/GENE-DB human TR gene sequences. In a later analysis, CDR3 sequences and most-parsimonious VDJ recombination scenarios were assigned using the TCRdist pipeline. In a later analysis, each TCR beta chain was defined by its CDR3 amino acid sequence together with its V-gene family, and reads without a unique V-gene family were excluded. In a later analysis, nearly 600 highly shared, low-generation-probability nucleotide sequences were removed to address suspected cross-contamination and a sequencing artifact. In a later analysis, a clonal expansion index for each public chain was calculated from normalized within-repertoire ranks of inferred template counts. Generation probabilities in a later analysis came from a VDJ recombination model fitted to out-of-frame rearrangements, and those results were checked against IGoR. Hypergeometric tests were used in a later analysis to score TCR-TCR, TCR-HLA and TCR-CMV co-occurrence, with a repertoire-size bias correction applied to the TCR pairs. In a later analysis, false discovery rates were estimated by permuting HLA or CMV assignments 20 times. In a later analysis, co-occurring TCRs were grouped with DBSCAN, and TCRdist sequence similarity was added when clustering was performed within HLA-allele-positive subsets. For co-occurrence clustering, repertoires with fewer than 30,000 or more than 120,000 public chains were excluded, along with five or six repertoires with anomalous nucleotide sharing. This is the immuneACCESS table as TCRdb keeps it, with only in-frame sequences that have V and J called. A part of the clones is gone; compared with another copy, unresolved V genes explain less than half, and the rest is unexplained. The DNA was the basis for D and trimming; V, J and clone size are from that table. The sample has under 200,000 clones on record, around 75% of them singletons. The top ten hold about 4.9% of the sample.

The sample consisted of PBMCs. The source of this sequence is a male donor in good health and CMV-seronegative. The chain is made from TRBV6-5 and TRBJ1-2; the D gene is perhaps TRBD1, on 6 matching bases. The DNA sequence is TGTGCCAGCAGTAACAGGGTTGTGGTGGATGGCTACACCTTC. It is translated as CASSNRVVVDGYTF.